This TCR beta chain was obtained from a study of identical twins. Study outcomes and limitations: Out-of-frame beta sequences exhibited a weaker degree of excess twin sharing.

TCRdb reprocessed the 5' RACE reads via MiXCR and lists one record per CDR3 protein. This sample has under 900,000 distinct CDR3 sequences, with around a sixth found just once. Comments on this clonotype: Its antigen is unidentified.

This CDR3 spans 13 amino acids. V lost 3 bases and J 8 bases, leaving 13 bases between the germline ends. These data also featured in a second study, about T cells expressing NK-cell markers.

Sequencing used PBMCs. This sequence originates from a woman aged 18-29 years in good health. This sequence joins TRBV12-3 or TRBV12-4 and TRBJ1-2, with D perhaps matching TRBD1 (5 bases). The CDR3 bases are TGTGCCAGCAGTTTTCCAGGGATTTTCGGCTACACCTTC. Residues: CASSFPGIFGYTF.